One sample yielded the 8 T cell receptor beta chains listed below, sequenced in a study of shared clonotypes between healthy human individuals. Method: immunoSEQ multiplex PCR; TCRdb's copy keeps in-frame clones and lacks some. The table includes 2 million to 3 million clones, 80% to 95% detected once. The specimen was naive CD4+ T cells from PBMCs. Specified subset: CD45RA+ positively selected. The receptor set was obtained from a young man in good health. Some clones in this sample may be carry-over from other donors' samples.

The chain has TRBV6-6 and TRBJ2-5, with D unclear. Germline V gene lookup returns CDR1 MNHNY and CDR2 SVGAGI (reference sequence). This CDR3 has 14 residues. The V end was cut by 0 bases, the J end by 1 base, with 6 bases between. This CDR3 reads CASSYSTSQETQYF. Here the CDR3 DNA reads TGTGCCAGCAGTTACTCGACGTCCCAAGAGACCCAGTACTTC.

This rearrangement joins TRBV18 to TRBJ2-2, with D perhaps TRBD1 (5 bases). V was trimmed by 8 bases and J by 1 base, leaving 11 bases between them. This CDR3 region has 14 residues. The germline V gene has CDR1 KGHSH and CDR2 LQKENI. The chain's CDR3 is CASAHQGNTGELFF. CDR3 sequence (DNA): TGTGCCAGCGCTCACCAGGGGAACACCGGGGAGCTGTTTTTT.

The gene calls are TRBV5-1 and TRBJ1-1; no reliable D call. V was cut by 4 bases and J by 3 bases, with 13 bases left in between. This CDR3 is built from 14 residues. Germline CDR1 SGHRS, CDR2 YFSETQ. CDR3: CASSDPGSYTEAFF. CDR3 nucleotide sequence: TGCGCCAGCAGCGACCCCGGAAGTTACACTGAAGCTTTCTTT.

This clone showed up just once. The V gene is TRBV25-1, the J gene TRBJ1-4; 9 nucleotides agree with TRBD1. The CDR3 runs 15 residues. Germline loops: CDR1 MGHDK, CDR2 SYGVNS. Germline trimming cut 4 bases from V and 8 bases from J; bases unmatched to any gene: 8. This chain's CDR3 is CASSGPGQGWEKLFF. The CDR3 DNA reads TGTGCCAGCAGTGGACCGGGACAGGGTTGGGAAAAACTGTTTTTT.

The chain joins TRBV5-4 to TRBJ2-7; weak D call: TRBD1 (6 bases). V lost 1 base to trimming and J lost 5 bases, with 10 bases between them. CDR1 is SGHNT and CDR2 is YYREEE in the germline V gene (reference sequence). This CDR3 is built from 13 residues. The CDR3 sequence: CASSLTGRDEQYF. DNA of the CDR3: TGTGCCAGCAGCTTGACAGGGCGAGACGAGCAGTACTTC. The full variable domain, with the rest looked up from reference TRBV5-4 and TRBJ2-7, is ETGVTQSPTHLIKTRGQQVTLRCSSQSGHNTVSWYQQALGQGPQFIFQYYREEENGRGNFPPRFSGLQFPNYSSELNVNALELDDSALYLCASSLTGRDEQYFGPGTRLTVT.

The chain joins TRBV6-8 to TRBJ2-1; no definite D call. This CDR3 contains 12 residues. Deletions cut 5 bases from V and 6 bases from J, with 8 bases between. Germline CDR1 is MNHGY and CDR2 is SAAAGT. In DNA form, the CDR3 reads TGTGCCAGCAGTCGACCGGTCAATGAGCAGTTCTTC. The encoded protein is CASSRPVNEQFF.

This chain joins TRBV6-4 and TRBJ2-3; 8 bases align to TRBD2. Germline trimming cut 4 bases from V and 3 bases from J; bases unmatched to any gene: 9. There are 16 residues in the CDR3. Per germline, CDR1 MRHNA and CDR2 SNTAGT. The CDR3 nucleotides are TGTGCCAGCAGTGCTTCCGCAGCGGGAGCAACAGATACGCAGTATTTT. Its translation: CASSASAAGATDTQYF.

The chain is built from TRBV28 and TRBJ1-2; D uncertain. The V gene lost 2 bases and the J gene lost 5 bases, with 12 bases spanning the gap. The CDR3 is 14 amino acids. Germline V gene lookup returns CDR1 MDHEN and CDR2 SYDVKM. This CDR3 reads CASSLVGKWYGYTF. CDR3 DNA sequence: TGTGCCAGCAGTTTAGTGGGGAAATGGTATGGCTACACCTTC.